This T cell receptor beta chain was sequenced during a study of shared clonotypes between healthy human individuals. Comment on this clone: The antigen is not known.

Study outcomes and limitations: Clonotypes which were not shared had lower generation probabilities than clonotypes that all four donors shared. Of the naive CD4 clonotypes, 4% to 5% were shared across a few donors. As a rule, naive subsets had a larger estimated richness than memory subsets. Rarefaction exposed incomplete sorted-subset sequencing despite large depth.

Sequencing was performed with immunoSEQ multiplex PCR; in TCRdb, only in-frame clones are kept and a portion is missing. The sample yields approximately 1.4 million clones, approximately 98% seen once. The sequence came from a man aged 25-45 years in good health. The specimen sequenced was naive CD4+ T cells sorted from blood. The subset denotes: CD45RA+ positively selected.

The CDR3 loop reads CASATTRNNQPQHF. The CDR3 DNA is TGTGCCAGCGCGACAACAAGAAACAATCAGCCCCAGCATTTT. This chain links TRBV2 with TRBJ1-5; unclear D gene. Trimming stripped 8 bases from V and 3 bases from J, with 14 bases between. In germline, CDR1 is SNHLY, CDR2 FYNNEI. The CDR3 runs 14 residues.